Presented here are 29 T cell receptor beta chains from one specimen sequenced in a study of glioma-infiltrating T cells after dendritic cell vaccination. Described time point: after dendritic cell vaccination, including at tumor progression/relapse. Sequencing was performed with immunoSEQ multiplex PCR; in TCRdb, only in-frame clones are kept and a portion is missing. The sample carries 80,000 to 95,000 clones, around 85% recorded once. The material was blood, obtained after dendritic cell vaccination. Receptors were obtained from a human donor with glioblastoma.

This chain links TRBV11-2 with TRBJ1-1, with 7 bases identical to TRBD1. With 1 base clipped from V and 0 bases from J, the junction kept 2 bases outside the gene matches. The germline gives CDR1 SGHAT, CDR2 FQNNGV. CDR3 length equals 15 residues. The CDR3 protein is CASSLVQGMNTEAFF. The CDR3 DNA is TGTGCCAGCAGCTTAGTACAGGGGATGAACACTGAAGCTTTCTTT.

This sequence joins TRBV19 and TRBJ2-2; D uncertain. The CDR3 is 15 residues long. V was cut by 6 bases and J by 2 bases, with 13 bases left in between. Germline CDR1 and CDR2: LNHDA and SQIVND (reference sequence). CDR3 protein: CASRSSLVNTGELFF. CDR3 bases: TGTGCCAGTAGGTCGAGTCTAGTCAACACCGGGGAGCTGTTTTTT.

This chain joins TRBV29-1 and TRBJ2-2; D possibly corresponds to TRBD1 (6 bases). This CDR3 is built from 12 residues. V gave up 3 bases and J gave up 5 bases, with 7 bases separating them. The germline V gene has CDR1 SQVTM and CDR2 ANQGSEA. The CDR3 sequence is CSVDTGTGELFF. CDR3 bases: TGCAGCGTTGACACAGGGACCGGGGAGCTGTTTTTT.

The J gene is TRBJ1-5, the V gene TRBV2, with a tentative D call TRBD1 (5 bases). V was pared by 7 bases and J by 6 bases, with 16 bases between. The length of the CDR3 is 14 residues. Germline V gene data show CDR1 as SNHLY and CDR2 as FYNNEI. As DNA, the CDR3 is TGTGCCAGCAATTCCAGGGAGGAGATTCAGCCCCAGCATTTT. This translates into CASNSREEIQPQHF.

The rearrangement links TRBV7-3 to TRBJ1-5, with 7 bases fitting TRBD1. CDR1 and CDR2 (germline): SGHTA, FQGTGA. The trim removed 5 bases at V and 6 bases at J, leaving 13 bases unmatched. This CDR3 has 16 residues. The CDR3 DNA sequence: TGTGCCAGCAGCACAGGACGACAGGGAATGATTCAGCCCCAGCATTTT. It specifies CASSTGRQGMIQPQHF.

The chain combines TRBV19 with TRBJ1-5; 8 bases match TRBD1. CDR1 is LNHDA, CDR2 SQIVND, per germline (reference sequence). The CDR3 covers 19 residues. V shed 6 bases, J shed 0 bases, and the junction held 16 bases outside the gene matches. CDR3 protein: CASSPTPGQEGYSNQPQHF. The CDR3 nucleotides read TGTGCCAGTAGCCCTACTCCGGGACAGGAGGGATATAGCAATCAGCCCCAGCATTTT.

The CDR3 DNA follows: TGTGCCAGCACCCCCTGGGGGGGAGGGGAGGAGACCCAGTACTTC. Protein sequence: CASTPWGGGEETQYF. The genes are TRBV25-1 and TRBJ2-5; 7 positions agree with TRBD2. This CDR3 has 15 amino acids. The germline CDR1 and CDR2 sequences are MGHDK and SYGVNS. Trimming cost V 7 bases and J 5 bases; bases outside gene matches: 13. Combining the CDR3 with reference TRBV25-1 and TRBJ2-5 gives the whole variable domain EADIYQTPRYLVIGTGKKITLECSQTMGHDKMYWYQQDPGMELHLIHYSYGVNSTEKGDLSSESTVSRIRTEHFPLTLESARPSHTSQYLCASTPWGGGEETQYFGPGTRLLVL.

V usage is TRBV9 and J usage is TRBJ1-3, with D tentatively TRBD1 (5 bases). Between the trimmed V and J ends, which lost 3 bases and 5 bases, there was a span of 18 bases. The CDR3 loop spans 16 amino acids. Germline CDR1 reads SGDLS; CDR2 reads YYNGEE. The CDR3 DNA follows: TGTGCCAGCAGCGCCCAGACAGTAATCGCCCGAAACACCATATATTTT. Its translation is CASSAQTVIARNTIYF.

This sequence joins TRBV7-9 and TRBJ2-7; D is ambiguous. Germline CDR1 SEHNR, CDR2 FQNEAQ (reference sequence). Between the trimmed V and J ends, which lost 5 bases and 7 bases, there was a span of 9 bases. The CDR3 sequence is 11 residues long. The CDR3 DNA is TGTGCCAGCAGCGCCAGTGGTGAGCAGTACTTC. Residues: CASSASGEQYF.

The DNA of the CDR3 is TGTGCCAGCAGTTACGCGGCGGGGGGGCCCGGGTATGAGCAGTTCTTC. This sequence encodes CASSYAAGGPGYEQFF. The chain carries TRBV6-6 and TRBJ2-1; 9 nucleotides match TRBD2. V was pared by 2 bases and J by 8 bases, with 10 bases of the junction left unmatched. The CDR3 spans 16 residues. CDR1 and CDR2 (germline): MNHNY, SVGAGI (reference sequence).

The chain is built from TRBV19 and TRBJ2-1; TRBD2 agrees at 11 bases. V gave up 3 bases and J gave up 7 bases; unmatched junction bases: 5. Germline loops: CDR1 LNHDA, CDR2 SQIVND (reference sequence). This CDR3 has 15 residues. The CDR3, as DNA: TGTGCCAGTAGTATTATTAGCGGGAGGGCGAATGAGCAGTTCTTC. It specifies CASSIISGRANEQFF.

The V call is TRBV5-6, the J call TRBJ2-3; D is unclear. Between the trimmed V and J ends, which lost 2 bases and 2 bases, there was a span of 12 bases. Germline assignment: CDR1 SGHDT and CDR2 YYEEEE. This CDR3 is 15 amino acids long. CDR3 sequence reads: CASSLGVIHTDTQYF. The CDR3 nucleotides are TGTGCCAGCAGCTTAGGAGTCATACACACAGATACGCAGTATTTT. Using reference TRBV5-6 and TRBJ2-3 for the parts outside the CDR3, the full variable domain is DAGVTQSPTHLIKTRGQQVTLRCSPKSGHDTVSWYQQALGQGPQFIFQYYEEEERQRGNFPDRFSGHQFPNYSSELNVNALLLGDSALYLCASSLGVIHTDTQYFGPGTRLTVL.

This chain connects TRBV6-1 to TRBJ2-7; D is undetermined. V lost 3 bases, J lost 7 bases, and 16 bases lay in between. Germline loops: CDR1 MNHNS, CDR2 SASEGT. The CDR3 consists of 14 residues. The CDR3 region has the DNA TGTGCCAGCAGTGAGTCCACCCTGAACTGGGAGCAGTACTTC. This gives the protein CASSESTLNWEQYF.

There are a few counts of this clone. The gene calls are TRBV10-3 and TRBJ1-1, with 7 positions matching TRBD1. After removal of 2 bases from V and 3 bases from J, the junction contained 3 bases not matched to a gene. Germline V CDR1 and CDR2: ENHRY, SYGVKD. The CDR3 spans 14 residues. Written as DNA, the CDR3 is TGTGCCATCAGTGAGGGACAGGCGTACACTGAAGCTTTCTTT. It codes for CAISEGQAYTEAFF.

This clone was detected only a few times. The chain uses TRBV5-4 and TRBJ2-3; 10 nucleotides agree with TRBD2. Looked up from germline, CDR1 is SGHNT and CDR2 is YYREEE (reference sequence). This CDR3 has 16 amino acids. Germline trimming cut 5 bases from V and 4 bases from J; bases unmatched to any gene: 10. The CDR3 sequence is CASRAKAGGPSDTQYF. In nucleotides, the CDR3 is TGTGCCAGCAGGGCCAAAGCGGGAGGGCCATCAGATACGCAGTATTTT.

The chain couples TRBV7-2 to TRBJ2-7; D might be TRBD1 (5 bases). Trimming shortened V by 1 base and J by 0 bases, and 19 bases separated the two germline ends. Germline V CDR1 and CDR2: SGHTA, FQGNSA. The CDR3 totals 18 residues. CDR3 coding DNA: TGTGCCAGCAGCTTAGTACAAACAGTACCCAGGGTCTCCTACGAGCAGTACTTC. This gives the protein CASSLVQTVPRVSYEQYF.

The chain recombines TRBV5-1 with TRBJ1-1; D is unresolved. V shed 1 base and J shed 0 bases, with 7 bases lying between them. The germline gives CDR1 SGHRS, CDR2 YFSETQ. This CDR3 contains 14 residues. CDR3: CASSLLPVNTEAFF. The CDR3, as DNA: TGCGCCAGCAGCTTGTTGCCGGTGAACACTGAAGCTTTCTTT. Combining the CDR3 with reference TRBV5-1 and TRBJ1-1 gives the whole variable domain KAGVTQTPRYLIKTRGQQVTLSCSPISGHRSVSWYQQTPGQGLQFLFEYFSETQRNKGNFPGRFSGRQFSNSRSEMNVSTLELGDSALYLCASSLLPVNTEAFFGQGTRLTVV.

V and J are TRBV27 and TRBJ2-7; 8 bases line up with TRBD1. The CDR3 has 16 amino acids. V lost 4 bases, J lost 2 bases, and 10 bases stayed unmatched. Per germline, CDR1 MNHEY and CDR2 SMNVEV (reference sequence). The CDR3 sequence is CASSSQGQGGTYEQYF. CDR3 DNA: TGTGCCAGCAGTTCCCAAGGACAGGGAGGAACCTACGAGCAGTACTTC.

The rearrangement joins TRBV7-3 to TRBJ1-1; D is undetermined. Germline loops: CDR1 SGHTA, CDR2 FQGTGA. Trimming took 5 bases from V and 1 from J, leaving 20 bases between them. This CDR3 has 17 residues. The CDR3 DNA follows: TGTGCCAGCAGCCCACGGGATCTTGATTACCAGAACACTGAAGCTTTCTTT. Protein: CASSPRDLDYQNTEAFF.

J is TRBJ2-7 and V is TRBV5-8; D is uncertain. The CDR3 is 12 amino acids. Germline assignment: CDR1 SGHTS and CDR2 YDEGEE. V was cut by 2 bases and J by 0 bases, with 3 bases left in between. This CDR3 is CASSFRSYEQYF. As DNA, the CDR3 is TGTGCCAGCAGCTTTCGCTCCTACGAGCAGTACTTC. Based on the CDR3 plus reference TRBV5-8 and TRBJ2-7, the full variable domain is EAGVTQSPTHLIKTRGQQATLRCSPISGHTSVYWYQQALGLGLQFLLWYDEGEERNRGNFPPRFSGRQFPNYSSELNVNALELEDSALYLCASSFRSYEQYFGPGTRLTVT.

This clone is a singleton in its sample. The chain combines TRBV14 with TRBJ2-1, with TRBD2 matching over 15 bases. The V segment lost 4 bases and the J segment 8 bases; nucleotides outside the gene matches: 9. The CDR3 is 17 amino acids. Germline V lookup: CDR1 SGHDN, CDR2 FVKESK. This chain's CDR3 is CASSPSGTSGGTDEQFF. The CDR3 bases are TGTGCCAGCAGCCCCTCGGGGACTAGCGGGGGGACCGATGAGCAGTTCTTC.

This sequence joins TRBV6-1 and TRBJ2-7, with 7 nucleotides matching TRBD1. Germline trimming cut 3 bases from V and 2 bases from J; bases unmatched to any gene: 1. CDR3 size: 13 residues. The germline V gene has CDR1 MNHNS and CDR2 SASEGT. CDR3 loop: CASSEDRTYEQYF. DNA of the CDR3: TGTGCCAGCAGTGAGGACAGGACCTACGAGCAGTACTTC.

This clone occurred a few times. The chain employs TRBV6-5 and TRBJ1-3; tentative D call: TRBD1 (6 bases). Germline V gene lookup returns CDR1 MNHEY and CDR2 SVGAGI. This CDR3 comprises 14 residues. The V and J ends lost 6 bases and 4 bases respectively, with 13 bases between them. CDR3 sequence: CASSDRSRGNTIYF. In DNA, the CDR3 is TGTGCCAGCAGCGACAGGTCCCGAGGAAACACCATATATTTT.

The gene calls are TRBV7-2 and TRBJ2-1; 8 bases line up with TRBD2. This CDR3 region has 15 residues. Germline V gene sequence: CDR1 SGHTA, CDR2 FQGNSA. With 3 bases clipped from V and 8 bases from J, the junction kept 9 bases outside the gene matches. The chain's CDR3 is CASSLAGLGVYEQFF. Here the CDR3 DNA reads TGTGCCAGCAGCTTGGCGGGACTAGGTGTATATGAGCAGTTCTTC.

In its sample, this clone was seen a few times. V usage is TRBV6-1 and J usage is TRBJ1-1; weak D call: TRBD1 (5 bases). The CDR3 length is 12 residues. Germline V lookup: CDR1 MNHNS, CDR2 SASEGT. V lost 8 bases to trimming and J lost 1 base, with 8 bases between them. CDR3 bases: TGTGCCAGCTACAGGACGAACACTGAAGCTTTCTTT. It is translated as CASYRTNTEAFF.

This chain connects TRBV7-2 to TRBJ2-5; 16 bases match TRBD2. CDR3 size: 17 residues. Germline-derived CDR1 and CDR2 are SGHTA and FQGNSA. Unmatched junction bases numbered 8, after V lost 5 bases and J lost 5 bases. This CDR3 reads CASSPGLAGGPRETQYF. The CDR3 DNA reads as TGTGCCAGCAGCCCGGGACTAGCGGGAGGGCCACGGGAGACCCAGTACTTC.

The chain recombines TRBV18 with TRBJ2-7; TRBD1 agrees at 10 bases. This CDR3 is 13 amino acids long. Germline CDR1 and CDR2: KGHSH and LQKENI. V lost 3 bases and J lost 5; bases outside the gene matches: 1. This CDR3 reads CASSPGTGDEQYF. The DNA of the CDR3 is TGTGCCAGCTCACCGGGGACAGGGGACGAGCAGTACTTC.

This clone was counted a single time. This chain joins TRBV2 and TRBJ1-5; 9 positions match TRBD1. Trimming took 3 bases from V and 11 from J; bases not matched to a gene: 11. Germline values: CDR1 SNHLY, CDR2 FYNNEI. The CDR3 is 15 amino acids. The CDR3: CASSEGDRDLEAQHF. The CDR3 bases are TGTGCCAGCAGTGAGGGGGACAGGGACCTTGAGGCCCAGCATTTT.

The genes are TRBV21-1 and TRBJ2-3; the table assigns TRBD2, which was not confirmed against the DNA. TRBV21-1 corresponds to a pseudogene. The length of the CDR3 is 16 residues. CDR3 DNA: TGTGCCAGCAGCAAGGGAGCGGGAAATAGCACAGATACGCAGTATTTT. Protein: CASSKGAGNSTDTQYF.